A selection of T cell receptor beta chains follows, all from one sample in a study of T cell changes during pregnancy in multiple sclerosis. Only in-frame clones appear in the TCRdb table, and some are missing; sequencing was by immunoSEQ multiplex PCR. The table includes 40,000 to 60,000 clones, about 90% detected once. The specimen was peripheral blood, collected in the first trimester of pregnancy. These receptors were collected from a female donor in good health, enrolled as a control in a pregnancy study. The CDR3 runs from the conserved cysteine through the conserved F or W. A D gene is named only where the DNA matches it firmly. Only some rows state a clone size, as once, few, many or a class for expanded clones.

>-|few|TRBJ1-6|TRBV6-1
TGTGCCAGCAGATCCAGGGAAAATTCACCCCTCCACTTT
CASRSRENSPLHF
>-|-|TRBJ2-1|TRBV5-1
TGCGCCAGCAGCTTGGGCGGTTCCGGGATCAGGGGTTCCAATGAGCAGTTCTTC
CASSLGGSGIRGSNEQFF
>-|-|TRBJ2-5|TRBV7-9
TGTGCCAGCAGCTATCCTCTCGACAGCCTGGAGACCCAGTACTTC
CASSYPLDSLETQYF
>-|once|TRBJ2-1|TRBV10-2
TGCGCCAGCAGTGCGGACAGCCCAAGCTCCTACAATGAGCAGTTCTTC
CASSADSPSSYNEQFF
>-|-|TRBJ2-2|TRBV7-2
TGTGCCAGCAGCCCCCTCGACAGGAACACCGGGGAGCTGTTTTTT
CASSPLDRNTGELFF
>TRBD2|-|TRBJ2-1|TRBV4-2
TGTGCCAGCAGCCTACTAGCGGCGAGCTCCTACAATGAGCAGTTCTTC
CASSLLAASSYNEQFF
>TRBD2|-|TRBJ2-7|TRBV14
TGTGCCAGCAGCCAAGGCGGGCTAGCGGACCACTCCTACGAGCAGTACTTC
CASSQGGLADHSYEQYF
>-|once|TRBJ2-3|TRBV6-1
TGTGCCAGCAGTGACGGGACTGGTTACACAGATACGCAGTATTTT
CASSDGTGYTDTQYF
>TRBD2|-|TRBJ2-6|TRBV10-3
TGTGCCATCAACCCCAGCGGGAGCCCCTCTGGGGCCAACGTCCTGACTTTC
CAINPSGSPSGANVLTF
>-|-|TRBJ2-3|TRBV5-4
TGTGCCAGCAGCCAGGACAGTCAACGCACAGATACGCAGTATTTT
CASSQDSQRTDTQYF
>TRBD2|-|TRBJ2-1|TRBV6-1
TGTGCCAGCAGTGAAGTGGTAGCGGGGGGAGCAAGGCAGTTCTTC
CASSEVVAGGARQFF
>TRBD1|-|TRBJ1-5|TRBV18
TGTGCCAGCTCACGAACAGGGGTGGATCAGCCCCAGCATTTT
CASSRTGVDQPQHF
>TRBD2|once|TRBJ2-7|TRBV7-9
TGTGCCAGCAGCTTAGGTACTAGCGGCGAGCAGTACTTC
CASSLGTSGEQYF
>-|-|TRBJ2-5|TRBV7-2
TGTGCCAGCAGCTTAGTTAGCCGGATTCAAGAGACCCAGTACTTC
CASSLVSRIQETQYF
>TRBD2|once|TRBJ2-3|TRBV5-6
TGTGCCAGCAGCTCCATACTAGCGGGAGGAGTGGATACGCAGTATTTT
CASSSILAGGVDTQYF
>-|once|TRBJ2-3|TRBV7-2
TGTGCCAGCAGCTTAGACCAGCGCGTTGATACGCAGTATTTT
CASSLDQRVDTQYF
>TRBD2|-|TRBJ2-2|TRBV6-6
TGTGCCAGCAGTGACAGCGGGGGGACCGGGGAGCTGTTTTTT
CASSDSGGTGELFF
>-|once|TRBJ2-7|TRBV28
TGTGCCAGCAGTTTATTAGACCAGGACAGCGAGCAGTACTTC
CASSLLDQDSEQYF
>TRBD2|few|TRBJ2-3|TRBV6-4
TGTGCCAGCAGTGACACTAGCGGGGGGGCAGATACGCAGTATTTT
CASSDTSGGADTQYF
>TRBD1|-|TRBJ2-1|TRBV2
TGTGCCAGTAAACCCCGGGACAGAACCGACAATGAGCAGTTCTTC
CASKPRDRTDNEQFF
>-|-|TRBJ1-4|TRBV7-9
TGTGCCAGCAGCCCTCGGCAGGCTAATGAAAAACTGTTTTTT
CASSPRQANEKLFF
>-|-|TRBJ2-1|TRBV4-2
TGTGCCAGCAGCCGACCCCGAGGGGGGGGTAACTACAATGAGCAGTTCTTC
CASSRPRGGGNYNEQFF
>TRBD2|-|TRBJ2-6|TRBV7-8
TGTGCCAGCAGCTTAGAGGCTCGGGGAGGGGTCAGCTCTGGGGCCAACGTCCTGACTTTC
CASSLEARGGVSSGANVLTF
>-|once|TRBJ2-7|TRBV2
TGTGCCAGCATGGGGGGTATCTACGAGCAGTACTTC
CASMGGIYEQYF
>-|-|TRBJ1-5|TRBV28
TGTGCCAGCAGCCCACCTCGGGGGGCCGGCAATCAGCCCCAGCATTTT
CASSPPRGAGNQPQHF
>TRBD2|-|TRBJ2-1|TRBV9
TGTGCCAGCAGCGTGAGGACTAGCGGCACCTACAATGAGCAGTTCTTC
CASSVRTSGTYNEQFF
>-|-|TRBJ1-6|TRBV25-1
TGTGCCAGCATATCCCCCCGCCAGGGGCGGGATTCACCCCTCCACTTT
CASISPRQGRDSPLHF
>-|-|TRBJ2-5|TRBV15
TGTGCCACCAGCACCCGAGGTGGCAGGGGCCGTAGTGGAGAGACCCAGTACTTC
CATSTRGGRGRSGETQYF
>-|-|TRBJ2-5|TRBV4-2
TGTGCCAGCAGCCAAGATAGCGAGACCCAGTACTTC
CASSQDSETQYF
>-|once|TRBJ1-5|TRBV4-1
TGCGCCAGCAGCGGATGTCGGGATAGCAATCAGCCCCAGCATTTT
CASSGCRDSNQPQHF
>-|many|TRBJ1-1|TRBV2
TGTGCCAGCAGACAGGTGAGATCCACTGAAGCTTTCTTT
CASRQVRSTEAFF
>-|-|TRBJ2-3|TRBV9
TGTGCCAGCAACGACGGCCCCGGGACAGATACGCAGTATTTT
CASNDGPGTDTQYF
>-|-|TRBJ1-1|TRBV29-1
TGCAGCGTTGAAGACACGGGAACACTTGAAGCTTTCTTT
CSVEDTGTLEAFF
>TRBD1|-|TRBJ2-2|TRBV19
TGTGCCAGTAGTGATGGGACAGCCAACACCGGGGAGCTGTTTTTT
CASSDGTANTGELFF
>-|-|TRBJ1-2|TRBV2
TGTGCCAGCGATACAGGTTCCAACTATGGCTACACCTTC
CASDTGSNYGYTF
>-|-|TRBJ1-4|TRBV9
TGTGCCAGCAGCGCCGGCAGGGATAGTGAAAAACTGTTTTTT
CASSAGRDSEKLFF
>TRBD1|-|TRBJ2-7|TRBV7-2
TGTGCCAGCACCCGTATCGGGACAGCTACCTACGAGCAGTACTTC
CASTRIGTATYEQYF
>TRBD2|-|TRBJ2-3|TRBV6-4
TGTGCCAGCGCCTCGACTAGCGGGAGCACAGATACGCAGTATTTT
CASASTSGSTDTQYF
>-|-|TRBJ1-2|TRBV5-1
TGCGCCAGCAGCTTGGACAGGAGAAACTATGGCTACACCTTC
CASSLDRRNYGYTF
>-|-|TRBJ2-2|TRBV30
TGTGCCTGGAGTCCCACGTACTCCAACACCGGGGAGCTGTTTTTT
CAWSPTYSNTGELFF